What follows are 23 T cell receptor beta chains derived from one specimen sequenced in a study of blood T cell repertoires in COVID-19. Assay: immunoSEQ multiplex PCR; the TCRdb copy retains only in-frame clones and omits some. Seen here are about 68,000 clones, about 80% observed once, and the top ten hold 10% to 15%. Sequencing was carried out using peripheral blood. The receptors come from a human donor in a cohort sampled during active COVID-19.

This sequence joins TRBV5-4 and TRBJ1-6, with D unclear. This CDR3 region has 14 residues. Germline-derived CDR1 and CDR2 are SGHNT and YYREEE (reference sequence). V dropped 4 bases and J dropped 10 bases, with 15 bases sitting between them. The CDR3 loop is CASSIREARSPLHF. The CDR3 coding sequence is TGTGCCAGCAGCATCCGGGAGGCGAGGTCACCCCTCCACTTT.

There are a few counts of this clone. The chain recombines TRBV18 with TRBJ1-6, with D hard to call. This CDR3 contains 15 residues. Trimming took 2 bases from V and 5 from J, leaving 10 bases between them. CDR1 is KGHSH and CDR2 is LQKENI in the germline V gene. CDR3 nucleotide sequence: TGTGCCAGCTCACCAGAAGTAGTAAATAATTCACCCCTCCACTTT. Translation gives CASSPEVVNNSPLHF.

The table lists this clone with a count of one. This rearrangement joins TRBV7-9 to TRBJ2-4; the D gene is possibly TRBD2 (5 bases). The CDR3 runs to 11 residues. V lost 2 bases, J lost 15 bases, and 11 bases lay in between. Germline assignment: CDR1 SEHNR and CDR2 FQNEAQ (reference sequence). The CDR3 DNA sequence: TGTGCCAGCAGCTTAAGAGGGAATCGGTACTTC. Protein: CASSLRGNRYF.

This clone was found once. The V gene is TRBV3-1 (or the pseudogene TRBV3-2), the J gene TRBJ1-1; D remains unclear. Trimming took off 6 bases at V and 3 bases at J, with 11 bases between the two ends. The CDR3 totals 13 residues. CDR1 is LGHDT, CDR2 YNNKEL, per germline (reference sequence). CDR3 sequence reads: CASRQIEDTEAFF. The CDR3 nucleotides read TGTGCCAGCAGACAAATTGAGGACACTGAAGCTTTCTTT.

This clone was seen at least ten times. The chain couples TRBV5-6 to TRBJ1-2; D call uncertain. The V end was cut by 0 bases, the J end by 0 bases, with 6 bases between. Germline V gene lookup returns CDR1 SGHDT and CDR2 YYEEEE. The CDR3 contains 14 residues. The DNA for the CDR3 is TGTGCCAGCAGCTTGGTTAGCTCTAACTATGGCTACACCTTC. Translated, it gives CASSLVSSNYGYTF.

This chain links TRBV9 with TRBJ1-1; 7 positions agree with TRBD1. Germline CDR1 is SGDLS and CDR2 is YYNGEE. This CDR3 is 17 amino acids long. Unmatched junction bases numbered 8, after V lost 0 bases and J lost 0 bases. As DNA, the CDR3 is TGTGCCAGCAGCGTAGAACAGGGGATGGGAATGAACACTGAAGCTTTCTTT. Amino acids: CASSVEQGMGMNTEAFF.

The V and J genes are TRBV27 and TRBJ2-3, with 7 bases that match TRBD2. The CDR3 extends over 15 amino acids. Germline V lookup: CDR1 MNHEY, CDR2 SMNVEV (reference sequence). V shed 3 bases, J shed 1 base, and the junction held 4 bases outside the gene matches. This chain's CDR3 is CASSFFSGGTDTQYF. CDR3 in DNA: TGTGCCAGCAGTTTTTTCAGCGGGGGCACAGATACGCAGTATTTT.

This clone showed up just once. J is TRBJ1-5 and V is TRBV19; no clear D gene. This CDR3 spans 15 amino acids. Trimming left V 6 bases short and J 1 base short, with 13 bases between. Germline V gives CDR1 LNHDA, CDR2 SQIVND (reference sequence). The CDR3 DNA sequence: TGTGCCAGTAGGGTTTGGGGAGCGAGCAATCAGCCCCAGCATTTT. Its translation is CASRVWGASNQPQHF.

The CDR3, as DNA: TGTGCCATCAGGGGACCCGGGGGGGAGCAGTACGTC. Amino acids: CAIRGPGGEQYV. The chain combines TRBV10-3 with TRBJ2-7, with 7 bases lining up with TRBD2. The ends lost 6 bases at V and 7 bases at J; junction bases unmatched: 6. The CDR3 totals 12 residues. Germline V CDR1 and CDR2: ENHRY, SYGVKD.

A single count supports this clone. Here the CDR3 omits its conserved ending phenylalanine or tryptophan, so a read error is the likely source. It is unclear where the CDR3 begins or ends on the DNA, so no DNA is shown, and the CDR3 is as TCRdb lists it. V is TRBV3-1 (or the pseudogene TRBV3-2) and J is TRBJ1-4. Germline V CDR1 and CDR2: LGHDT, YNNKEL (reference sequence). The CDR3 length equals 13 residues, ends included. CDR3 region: CASSQVSETEPRG.

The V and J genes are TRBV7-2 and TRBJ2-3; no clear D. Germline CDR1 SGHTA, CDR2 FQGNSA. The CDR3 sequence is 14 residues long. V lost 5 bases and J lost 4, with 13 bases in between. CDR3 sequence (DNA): TGTGCCAGCAGCCCCACAGCCCCGGCAGATACGCAGTATTTT. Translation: CASSPTAPADTQYF. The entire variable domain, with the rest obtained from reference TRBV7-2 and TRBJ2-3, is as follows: GAGVSQSPSNKVTEKGKDVELRCDPISGHTALYWYRQSLGQGLEFLIYFQGNSAPDKSGLPSDRFSAERTGGSVSTLTIQRTQQEDSAVYLCASSPTAPADTQYFGPGTRLTVL.

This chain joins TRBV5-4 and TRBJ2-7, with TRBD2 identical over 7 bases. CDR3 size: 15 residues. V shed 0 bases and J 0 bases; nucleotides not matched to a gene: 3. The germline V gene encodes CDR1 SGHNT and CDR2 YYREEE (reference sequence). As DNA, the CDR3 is TGTGCCAGCAGCTTGGTGGGAGGGGACTCCTACGAGCAGTACGTC. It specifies CASSLVGGDSYEQYV.

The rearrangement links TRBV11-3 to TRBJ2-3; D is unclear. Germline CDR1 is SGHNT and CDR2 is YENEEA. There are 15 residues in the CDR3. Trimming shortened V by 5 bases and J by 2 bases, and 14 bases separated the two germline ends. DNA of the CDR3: TGTGCCAGCAGCCCAGGAATCCAGATCACAGATACGCAGTATTTT. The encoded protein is CASSPGIQITDTQYF.

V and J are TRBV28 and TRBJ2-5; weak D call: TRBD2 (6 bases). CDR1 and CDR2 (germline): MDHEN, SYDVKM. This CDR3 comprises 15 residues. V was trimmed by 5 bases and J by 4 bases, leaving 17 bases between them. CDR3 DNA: TGTGCCAGCAGTCTAACGGGACTTCAGGGAGAGACCCAGTACTTC. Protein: CASSLTGLQGETQYF.

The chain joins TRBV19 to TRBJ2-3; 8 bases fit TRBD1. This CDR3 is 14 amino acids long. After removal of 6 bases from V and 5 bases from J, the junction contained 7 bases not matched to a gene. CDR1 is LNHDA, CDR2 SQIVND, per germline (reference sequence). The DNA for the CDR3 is TGTGCCAGTAGCCCCGACAGGGGCCGAGATACGCAGTATTTT. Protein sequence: CASSPDRGRDTQYF.

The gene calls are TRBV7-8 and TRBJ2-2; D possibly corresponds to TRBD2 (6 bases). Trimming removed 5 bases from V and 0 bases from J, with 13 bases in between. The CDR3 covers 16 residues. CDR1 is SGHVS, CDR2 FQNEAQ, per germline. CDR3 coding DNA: TGTGCCAGCAGCCGGTGGGGGGATACGAACACCGGGGAGCTGTTTTTT. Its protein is CASSRWGDTNTGELFF. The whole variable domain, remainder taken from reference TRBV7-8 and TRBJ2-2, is GAGVSQSPRYKVAKRGQDVALRCDPISGHVSLFWYQQALGQGPEFLTYFQNEAQLDKSGLPSDRFFAERPEGSVSTLKIQRTQQEDSAVYLCASSRWGDTNTGELFFGEGSRLTVL.

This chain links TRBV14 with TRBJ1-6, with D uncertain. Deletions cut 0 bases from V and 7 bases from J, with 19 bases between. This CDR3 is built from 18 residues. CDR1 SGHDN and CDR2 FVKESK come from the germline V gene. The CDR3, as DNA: TGTGCCAGCAGCCAAGAGAGGCCCGACCTGGCCTCAAATTCACCCCTCCACTTT. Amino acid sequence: CASSQERPDLASNSPLHF.

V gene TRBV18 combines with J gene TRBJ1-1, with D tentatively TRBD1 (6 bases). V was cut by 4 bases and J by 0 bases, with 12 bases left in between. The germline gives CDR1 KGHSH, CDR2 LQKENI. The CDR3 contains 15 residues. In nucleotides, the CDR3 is TGTGCCAGCTCACAATCAGGACAGATGAACACTGAAGCTTTCTTT. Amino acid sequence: CASSQSGQMNTEAFF.

CDR3 residues: CASSSPPTRLGAQNTEAFF. CDR3 bases: TGTGCCAGCAGTTCCCCACCTACTCGGTTAGGGGCGCAAAACACTGAAGCTTTCTTT. This sequence joins TRBV28 and TRBJ1-1; D possibly corresponds to TRBD1 (5 bases). This CDR3 has 19 amino acids. The germline V gene has CDR1 MDHEN and CDR2 SYDVKM. Between the trimmed V and J ends, which lost 4 bases and 2 bases, there was a span of 26 bases.

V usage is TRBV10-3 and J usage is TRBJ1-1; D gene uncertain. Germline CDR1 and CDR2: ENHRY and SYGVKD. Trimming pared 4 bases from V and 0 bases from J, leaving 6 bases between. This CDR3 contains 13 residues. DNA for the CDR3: TGTGCCATCAGTGCTGGCATGAACACTGAAGCTTTCTTT. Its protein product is CAISAGMNTEAFF.

The CDR3 region has the DNA TGTGCCATCAGTGAACAGGAGCTCTATGGCTACACCTTC. Translation: CAISEQELYGYTF. The V call is TRBV10-3, the J call TRBJ1-2, with a possible D match to TRBD1 (5 bases). V shed 3 bases and J shed 4 bases, with 9 bases lying between them. Germline assignment: CDR1 ENHRY and CDR2 SYGVKD. This CDR3 is 13 amino acids long.

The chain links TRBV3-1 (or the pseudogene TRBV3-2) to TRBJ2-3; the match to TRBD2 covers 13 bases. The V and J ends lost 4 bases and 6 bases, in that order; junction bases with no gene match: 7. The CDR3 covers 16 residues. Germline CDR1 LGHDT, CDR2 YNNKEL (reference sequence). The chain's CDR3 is CASSRRTSGGADTQYF. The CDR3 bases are TGTGCCAGCAGCCGTCGGACTAGCGGGGGCGCGGATACGCAGTATTTT.

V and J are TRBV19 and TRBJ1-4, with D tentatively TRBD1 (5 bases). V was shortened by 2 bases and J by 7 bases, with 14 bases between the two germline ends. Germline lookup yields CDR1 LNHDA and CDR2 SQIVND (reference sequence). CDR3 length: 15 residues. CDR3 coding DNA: TGTGCCAGTAGTATATCTGGGGCCGGGGGTGAAAAACTGTTTTTT. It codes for CASSISGAGGEKLFF.